The 10 T cell receptor beta chains given below trace back to one sample, sequenced in a study of CD8 T cells in Susac syndrome. Reverse transcription of roughly 0.5 to 1 ug RNA was performed with random hexamers. From the immunoSEQ multiplex PCR reads, TCRdb called clonotypes with MiXCR, one entry per CDR3 protein. The sample consists of some 100,000 distinct CDR3 sequences, roughly 90% of them appearing once. Material for sequencing was CD8+ T cells from PBMCs. All receptors come from a human donor in good health.

This chain uses TRBV9 with TRBJ2-1; D is undetermined. Germline loops: CDR1 SGDLS, CDR2 YYNGEE. There are 14 residues in the CDR3. The V gene lost 0 bases and the J gene lost 10 bases, with 14 bases spanning the gap. As DNA, the CDR3 is TGTGCCAGCAGCGTAGGATACGGTGCTCTGGAGCAGTTCTTC. This sequence encodes CASSVGYGALEQFF.

The CDR3 bases are TGTGCCAGCAGTGAATGGGGGGTGGGCAATCAGCCCCAGCATTTT. Protein product: CASSEWGVGNQPQHF. This chain connects TRBV2 to TRBJ1-5; perhaps TRBD1 as D (5 bases). Germline V gene data show CDR1 as SNHLY and CDR2 as FYNNEI. The V end lost 2 bases, the J end lost 2 bases, and 10 bases lay between the germline ends. There are 15 residues in the CDR3.

CDR3: CSANPGLAYGYTF. The CDR3 nucleotides are TGCAGTGCTAATCCGGGGTTGGCCTATGGCTACACCTTC. The chain has TRBV20-1 and TRBJ1-2; no clear D gene. This CDR3 has 13 residues. V gave up 4 bases and J gave up 4 bases, with 13 bases separating them. Germline CDR1 is DFQATT and CDR2 is SNEGSKA (reference sequence).

V and J are TRBV2 and TRBJ2-6, with D perhaps given as TRBD1 or TRBD2 (6 bases each). The CDR3 runs 18 residues. V lost 2 bases, J lost 0 bases, and 14 bases lay in between. Looked up from germline, CDR1 is SNHLY and CDR2 is FYNNEI. The CDR3 nucleotides read TGTGCCAGCAGTGAACGACCGGGGGCATACTCTGGGGCCAACGTCCTGACTTTC. This codes for CASSERPGAYSGANVLTF.

This clonotype was seen a single time. This chain connects TRBV4-3 to TRBJ1-6, with TRBD1 matching over 7 bases. Germline values: CDR1 LGHNA, CDR2 YSLEER. The J segment lost 7 bases and the V segment lost 0 bases, leaving 3 bases of the junction unmatched. The CDR3 is made up of 15 amino acids. CDR3 sequence reads: CASSQDLGQNSPLHF. DNA of the CDR3: TGCGCCAGCAGCCAAGATTTGGGACAGAATTCACCCCTCCACTTT.

The chain recombines TRBV29-1 with TRBJ1-1; D might be TRBD1 (5 bases). Trimming stripped 6 bases from V and 3 bases from J, with 8 bases between. In germline, CDR1 is SQVTM, CDR2 ANQGSEA. This CDR3 is built from 11 residues. CDR3 bases: TGCAGCGTCCAGGGCTACACTGAAGCTTTCTTT. As protein: CSVQGYTEAFF. The whole variable domain, remainder taken from reference TRBV29-1 and TRBJ1-1, is SAVISQKPSRDICQRGTSLTIQCQVDSQVTMMFWYRQQPGQSLTLIATANQGSEATYESGFVIDKFPISRPNLTFSTLTVSNMSPEDSSIYLCSVQGYTEAFFGQGTRLTVV.

V usage is TRBV18 and J usage is TRBJ2-3; 8 bases fit TRBD2. The J segment lost 4 bases and the V segment lost 1 base, leaving 7 bases of the junction unmatched. Germline assignment: CDR1 KGHSH and CDR2 LQKENI. The CDR3 runs 16 residues. As DNA, the CDR3 is TGTGCCAGCTCACCACTTACGGGAGGGCCGGCAGATACGCAGTATTTT. It encodes CASSPLTGGPADTQYF. The whole variable domain, filled in from reference TRBV18 and TRBJ2-3, reads NAGVMQNPRHLVRRRGQEARLRCSPMKGHSHVYWYRQLPEEGLKFMVYLQKENIIDESGMPKERFSAEFPKEGPSILRIQQVVRGDSAAYFCASSPLTGGPADTQYFGPGTRLTVL.

V is TRBV7-2 and J is TRBJ2-7; 7 bases map to TRBD1. The CDR3 has 15 amino acids. V dropped 4 bases and J dropped 0; count of bases not matched to a gene: 6. From germline, CDR1 is SGHTA and CDR2 FQGNSA. The CDR3 DNA follows: TGTGCCAGCAGCTCGGGACAGAGAAGCTCCTACGAGCAGTACTTC. It yields the protein CASSSGQRSSYEQYF.

This clonotype has just a few counts. The rearrangement joins TRBV2 to TRBJ2-7; D perhaps matches TRBD1 (5 bases). The CDR3 is 14 amino acids. V lost 3 bases and J 1 base, leaving 10 bases between the germline ends. Germline V gene sequence: CDR1 SNHLY, CDR2 FYNNEI. The CDR3 sequence: CASSETDPSYEQYF. Here the CDR3 DNA reads TGTGCCAGCAGTGAGACAGACCCTTCCTACGAGCAGTACTTC.

The CDR3 is CSVDNAGAGAGELFF. CDR3 bases: TGCAGCGTTGATAACGCGGGGGCTGGGGCCGGGGAGCTGTTTTTT. This rearrangement joins TRBV29-1 to TRBJ2-2, with TRBD2 as a possible D gene (7 bases). V lost 3 bases and J lost 6, with 17 bases in between. CDR3 length equals 15 residues. Per germline, CDR1 SQVTM and CDR2 ANQGSEA.